These 13 T cell receptor beta chains share one sample of origin, sequenced in a study of T cell responses to AZD1222 COVID-19 vaccine (dated by TCRdb to about 2021). The time point tag for this specimen amounts to: baseline before first vaccination. Read against the paper, the sample's treatment or condition label means: meningococcal conjugate vaccine given as trial control. To prepare the library, the immunoSEQ multiplex PCR assay was applied. Entries here come from immuneACCESS through TCRdb and include only in-frame sequences with V and J called. Some clones fail to appear in such tables; in the studies checked, an unresolved V gene covers under half of the shortfall, and the cause of the remainder is unknown. Within this sample are 75,000 to 100,000 clones, with approximately 86% of them counted one time only. The ten largest clones capture under 13% of the sample. Sequenced material: peripheral blood, taken on day 0 of MenACWY control vaccination. The receptors shown here come from an adult in good health.

CDR3 nucleotides: TGTGCCAGCAGTGAACAGGGGGCTTGGCAGCCCCAGCATTTT. Protein sequence: CASSEQGAWQPQHF. V usage is TRBV6-1 and J usage is TRBJ1-5, with 8 bases identical to TRBD1. The CDR3 contains 14 residues. Looked up from germline, CDR1 is MNHNS and CDR2 is SASEGT. The V and J ends lost 2 bases and 7 bases, in that order; junction bases with no gene match: 4.

This chain connects TRBV19 to TRBJ1-1; D unclear. V was shortened by 11 bases and J by 1 base, with 11 bases between the two germline ends. Germline V lookup: CDR1 LNHDA, CDR2 SQIVND (reference sequence). The CDR3 covers 12 residues. The CDR3: CASAESNTEAFF. The DNA of the CDR3 is TGTGCCTCGGCCGAATCGAACACTGAAGCTTTCTTT.

The chain's CDR3 is CATSEGQGTGTNYGYTF. DNA of the CDR3: TGTGCCACCAGTGAGGGACAGGGGACGGGGACTAACTATGGCTACACCTTC. The rearrangement uses TRBV24-1 and TRBJ1-2, with 10 bases fitting TRBD1. V was pared by 4 bases and J by 0 bases, with 7 bases of the junction left unmatched. Germline values: CDR1 KGHDR, CDR2 SFDVKD. This CDR3 has 17 amino acids.

J is TRBJ2-7 and V is TRBV11-2, with D possibly called TRBD1 or TRBD2 (5 bases each). Germline V gene lookup returns CDR1 SGHAT and CDR2 FQNNGV. V lost 5 bases and J 6 bases, leaving 17 bases between the germline ends. CDR3 length equals 14 residues. The chain's CDR3 is CASSPRDGLLEQYF. The CDR3 DNA reads as TGTGCCAGCAGCCCCCGGGACGGCCTTCTCGAGCAGTACTTC.

This chain links TRBV19 with TRBJ2-7; 8 bases fit TRBD1. V lost 1 base, J lost 4 bases, and 6 bases stayed unmatched. Germline V gene sequence: CDR1 LNHDA, CDR2 SQIVND (reference sequence). There are 15 residues in the CDR3. The CDR3 region is CASSIGTGGVYEQYF. The CDR3 nucleotides read TGTGCCAGTAGTATAGGTACAGGGGGAGTGTACGAGCAGTACTTC.

The chain recombines TRBV7-7 with TRBJ2-7, with D perhaps TRBD1 (5 bases). V lost 2 bases to trimming and J lost 3 bases, with 8 bases between them. This CDR3 region has 13 residues. Germline V gives CDR1 SSHAT, CDR2 FNYEAQ (reference sequence). The CDR3 nucleotides are TGTGCCAGCAGCTTATTGCAGGGCTACGAGCAGTACTTC. Encoded protein: CASSLLQGYEQYF.

The rearrangement joins TRBV24-1 to TRBJ1-3; D call uncertain. This CDR3 region has 13 residues. V lost 7 bases to trimming and J lost 1 base, with 7 bases between them. Per the germline V gene, CDR1 is KGHDR and CDR2 is SFDVKD. CDR3 sequence reads: CATRRSSGNTIYF. The DNA for the CDR3 is TGTGCCACCAGGCGATCTTCTGGAAACACCATATATTTT.

This clone appeared a few times. The genes are TRBV19 and TRBJ1-2; 11 bases agree with TRBD1. Trimming removed 4 bases from V and 8 bases from J; junction bases left unmatched: 6. In germline, CDR1 is LNHDA, CDR2 SQIVND (reference sequence). This CDR3 spans 14 amino acids. The CDR3 sequence: CASSTGTGGKGYTF. DNA for the CDR3: TGTGCCAGTAGTACCGGGACAGGGGGGAAAGGCTACACCTTC.

This clone has only a few counts. The sample holds other DNA sequences that translate to the same CDR3. The V and J genes are TRBV7-2 and TRBJ2-7; 10 nucleotides align to TRBD2. Germline loops: CDR1 SGHTA, CDR2 FQGNSA. J was trimmed by 2 bases and V by 1 base; bases with no gene match: 2. The CDR3 has 15 amino acids. The CDR3 region is CASSLVLAGAYEQYF. DNA for the CDR3: TGTGCCAGCAGCTTAGTGCTAGCGGGGGCCTACGAGCAGTACTTC.

This sequence joins TRBV3-1 (or the pseudogene TRBV3-2) and TRBJ2-2, with 8 bases matching TRBD2. Germline CDR1 LGHDT, CDR2 YNNKEL (reference sequence). This CDR3 has 15 amino acids. The trim removed 1 base at V and 3 bases at J, leaving 1 base unmatched. CDR3 amino acids: CASSQVAGYTGELFF. In DNA form, the CDR3 reads TGTGCCAGCAGCCAAGTAGCGGGGTACACCGGGGAGCTGTTTTTT.

The chain joins TRBV19 to TRBJ2-2; 8 bases are a match to TRBD1. Germline CDR1 is LNHDA and CDR2 is SQIVND (reference sequence). CDR3 length: 16 residues. Losses at the gene ends were 5 bases for V and 6 bases for J; bases not matched to a gene: 11. This CDR3 reads CASSPRAGGYPGELFF. CDR3 coding DNA: TGTGCCAGTAGTCCCCGGGCAGGGGGCTATCCCGGGGAGCTGTTTTTT. Using reference TRBV19 and TRBJ2-2 for the parts outside the CDR3, the full variable domain is DGGITQSPKYLFRKEGQNVTLSCEQNLNHDAMYWYRQDPGQGLRLIYYSQIVNDFQKGDIAEGYSVSREKKESFPLTVTSAQKNPTAFYLCASSPRAGGYPGELFFGEGSRLTVL.

A single count supports this clone. The gene calls are TRBV11-2 and TRBJ1-2; D gene unclear. CDR3 size: 12 residues. The germline CDR1 and CDR2 sequences are SGHAT and FQNNGV. The ends were cut back, 1 base at V and 12 bases at J, with 12 bases in the middle. The CDR3 protein is CASSLGSVIDTF. The CDR3 nucleotides are TGTGCCAGCAGCTTAGGTTCGGTGATCGACACCTTC.

J is TRBJ1-6 and V is TRBV5-6, with D possibly TRBD1 on 5 matching bases. V was trimmed by 5 bases and J by 7 bases, leaving 16 bases between them. The CDR3 has 15 residues. Per germline, CDR1 SGHDT and CDR2 YYEEEE. CDR3 coding DNA: TGTGCCAGCAGATGGATGGCAGGGAAGAATTCACCCCTCCACTTT. Encoded protein: CASRWMAGKNSPLHF.